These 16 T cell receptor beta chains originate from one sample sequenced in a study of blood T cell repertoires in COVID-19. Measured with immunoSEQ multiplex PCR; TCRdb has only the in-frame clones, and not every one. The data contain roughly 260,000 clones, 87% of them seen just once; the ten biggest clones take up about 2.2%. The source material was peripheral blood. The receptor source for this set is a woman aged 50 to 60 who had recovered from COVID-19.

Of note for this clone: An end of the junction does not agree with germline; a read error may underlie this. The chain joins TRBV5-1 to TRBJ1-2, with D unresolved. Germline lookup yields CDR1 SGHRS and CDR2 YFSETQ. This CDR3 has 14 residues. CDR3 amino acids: CASTLSGGAYGYTF. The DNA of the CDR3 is TGCGCCAGCACCTTGAGCGGTGGAGCCTATGGCTACACCTTC.

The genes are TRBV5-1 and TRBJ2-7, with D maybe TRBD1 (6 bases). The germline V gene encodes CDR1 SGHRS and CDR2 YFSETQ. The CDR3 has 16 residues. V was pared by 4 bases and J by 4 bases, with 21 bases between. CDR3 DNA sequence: TGCGCCAGCAGCCAATCACATGACAGGTCCCATTACGAGCAGTACTTC. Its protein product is CASSQSHDRSHYEQYF.

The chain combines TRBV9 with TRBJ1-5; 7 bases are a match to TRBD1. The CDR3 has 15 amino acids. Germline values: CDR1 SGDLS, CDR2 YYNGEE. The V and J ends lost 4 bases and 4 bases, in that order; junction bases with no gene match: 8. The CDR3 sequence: CASSLRDSLNQPQHF. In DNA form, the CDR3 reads TGTGCCAGCAGCCTCCGGGACAGCCTTAATCAGCCCCAGCATTTT. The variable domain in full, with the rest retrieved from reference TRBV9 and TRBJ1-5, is DSGVTQTPKHLITATGQRVTLRCSPRSGDLSVYWYQQSLDQGLQFLIQYYNGEERAKGNILERFSAQQFPDLHSELNLSSLELGDSALYFCASSLRDSLNQPQHFGDGTRLSIL.

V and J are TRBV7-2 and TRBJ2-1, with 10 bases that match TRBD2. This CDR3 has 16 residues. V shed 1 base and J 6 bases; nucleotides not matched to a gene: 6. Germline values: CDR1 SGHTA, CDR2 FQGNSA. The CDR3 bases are TGTGCCAGCAGCTTAGAGGTAGCGGGGGGATCCAATGAGCAGTTCTTC. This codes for CASSLEVAGGSNEQFF.

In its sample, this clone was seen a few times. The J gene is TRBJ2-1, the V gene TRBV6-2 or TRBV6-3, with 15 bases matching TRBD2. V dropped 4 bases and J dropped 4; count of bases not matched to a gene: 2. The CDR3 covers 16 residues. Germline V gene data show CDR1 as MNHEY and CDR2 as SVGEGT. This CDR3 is CASSSGLAGGYNEQFF. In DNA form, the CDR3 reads TGTGCCAGCAGTTCTGGACTAGCGGGGGGGTACAATGAGCAGTTCTTC.

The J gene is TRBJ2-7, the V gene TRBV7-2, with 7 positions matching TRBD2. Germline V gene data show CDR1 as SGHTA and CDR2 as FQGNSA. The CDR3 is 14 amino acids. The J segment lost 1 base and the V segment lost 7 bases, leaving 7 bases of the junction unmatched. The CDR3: CASTQRRGSYEQYF. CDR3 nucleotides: TGTGCCAGCACCCAGCGGCGGGGGTCCTACGAGCAGTACTTC.

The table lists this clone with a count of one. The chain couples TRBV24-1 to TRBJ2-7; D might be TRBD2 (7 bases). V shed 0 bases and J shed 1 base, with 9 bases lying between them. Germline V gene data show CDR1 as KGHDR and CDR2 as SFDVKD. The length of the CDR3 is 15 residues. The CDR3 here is CATSDLRGGSYEQYF. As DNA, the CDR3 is TGTGCCACCAGTGATTTGAGGGGGGGATCCTACGAGCAGTACTTC.

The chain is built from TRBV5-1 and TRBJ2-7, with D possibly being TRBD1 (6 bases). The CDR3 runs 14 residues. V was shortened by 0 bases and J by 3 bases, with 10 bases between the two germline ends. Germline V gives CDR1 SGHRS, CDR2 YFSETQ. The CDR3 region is CASSLGQGFYEQYF. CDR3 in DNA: TGCGCCAGCAGCTTGGGTCAGGGGTTCTACGAGCAGTACTTC.

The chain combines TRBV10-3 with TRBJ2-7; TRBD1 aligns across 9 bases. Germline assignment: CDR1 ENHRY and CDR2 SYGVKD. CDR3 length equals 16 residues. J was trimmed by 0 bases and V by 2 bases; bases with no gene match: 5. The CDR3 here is CAISEQGQGVSYEQYF. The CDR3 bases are TGTGCCATCAGTGAGCAGGGACAGGGAGTCTCCTACGAGCAGTACTTC.

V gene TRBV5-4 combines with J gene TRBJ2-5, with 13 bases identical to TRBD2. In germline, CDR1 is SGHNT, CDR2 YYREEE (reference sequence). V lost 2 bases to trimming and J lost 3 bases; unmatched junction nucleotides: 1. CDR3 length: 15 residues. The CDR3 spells CASSLTSGGEETQYF. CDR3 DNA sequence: TGTGCCAGCAGCTTAACTAGCGGGGGGGAAGAGACCCAGTACTTC. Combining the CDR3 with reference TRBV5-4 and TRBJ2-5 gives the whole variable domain ETGVTQSPTHLIKTRGQQVTLRCSSQSGHNTVSWYQQALGQGPQFIFQYYREEENGRGNFPPRFSGLQFPNYSSELNVNALELDDSALYLCASSLTSGGEETQYFGPGTRLLVL.

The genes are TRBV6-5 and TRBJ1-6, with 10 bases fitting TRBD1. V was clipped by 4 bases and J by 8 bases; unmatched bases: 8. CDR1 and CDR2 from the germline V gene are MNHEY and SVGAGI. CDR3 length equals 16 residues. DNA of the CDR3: TGTGCCAGCAGTTCATCTGGGACAGGGGACGATTCACCCCTCCACTTT. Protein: CASSSSGTGDDSPLHF.

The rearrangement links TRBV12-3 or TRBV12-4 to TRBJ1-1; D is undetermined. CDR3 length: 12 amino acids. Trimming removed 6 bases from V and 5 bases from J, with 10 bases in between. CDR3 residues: CASRKFGTEAFF. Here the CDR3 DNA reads TGTGCCAGCAGGAAATTCGGGACTGAAGCTTTCTTT.

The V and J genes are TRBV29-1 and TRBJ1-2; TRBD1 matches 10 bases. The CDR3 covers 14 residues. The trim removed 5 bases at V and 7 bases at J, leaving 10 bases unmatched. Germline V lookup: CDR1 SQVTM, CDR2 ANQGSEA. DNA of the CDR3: TGCAGCGTTCCCGGGACAGGGGTCTGGGTTGGCTACACCTTC. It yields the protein CSVPGTGVWVGYTF.

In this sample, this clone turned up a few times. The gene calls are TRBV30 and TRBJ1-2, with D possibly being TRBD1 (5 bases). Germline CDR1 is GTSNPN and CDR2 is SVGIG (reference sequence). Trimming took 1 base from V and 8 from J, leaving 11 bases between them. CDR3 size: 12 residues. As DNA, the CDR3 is TGTGCCTGGAGTGAGGGGCTGAGCGGCTACACCTTC. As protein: CAWSEGLSGYTF.

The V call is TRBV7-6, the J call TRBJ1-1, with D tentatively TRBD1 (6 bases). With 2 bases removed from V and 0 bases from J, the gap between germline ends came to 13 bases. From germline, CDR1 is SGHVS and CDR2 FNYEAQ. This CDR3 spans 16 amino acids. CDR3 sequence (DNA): TGTGCCAGCAGCTTAATGGGGGCTGAGATGAACACTGAAGCTTTCTTT. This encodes CASSLMGAEMNTEAFF.

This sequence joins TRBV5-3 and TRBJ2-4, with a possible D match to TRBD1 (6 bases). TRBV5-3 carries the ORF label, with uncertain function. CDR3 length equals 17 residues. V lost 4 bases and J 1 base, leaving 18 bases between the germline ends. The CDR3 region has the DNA TGTGCCAGAAGCGGGACAAGGGGCGACGGGGCCAAAAACATTCAGTACTTC. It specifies CARSGTRGDGAKNIQYF.